The clone carrying this T cell receptor beta chain has a handful of counts. This entry is derived from a study of low-dose radiotherapy and immunotherapy resistance in tumors. The overall study: The patients were given nivolumab 240 mg every two weeks and ipilimumab 1 mg/kg every six weeks, through an intravenous route.

Noted time point: before trial treatment. Administered to the donors were nivolumab, ipilimumab, aspirin, low-dose cyclophosphamide and low-dose radiotherapy. This CDR3 region has 12 residues. Germline V CDR1 and CDR2: SQVTM, ANQGSEA. V dropped 8 bases and J dropped 2; count of bases not matched to a gene: 5. Gene-specific TRAV and TRBV primers were used for first-strand cDNA, covering alpha and beta chains. A constant-region primer paired with the V-primer adapter amplified TCRs over about 18 PCR cycles. TCRdb itself ran the reads through MiXCR, one entry per CDR3 protein. The profile shows roughly 36,000 distinct CDR3 sequences, around a third of them singletons.

This chain joins TRBV29-1 and TRBJ1-2, with TRBD1 identical over 7 bases. This specimen was PBMCs, taken before treatment. This receptor was taken from a male donor with gallbladder cancer. The CDR3 bases are TGCAGCTCATTGACAGGGAACTATGGCTACACCTTC. It yields the protein CSSLTGNYGYTF.